This note documents a single T cell receptor (beta chain) sequence. The data derive from a study of blood T cell repertoires in COVID-19. Turning to the study itself: COVID-19 samples collected from the United States, Italy and Spain covered acute and convalescent phases. T cells, B-cell-depleted T cells, or PBMCs supplied cDNA or gDNA.

Per the original data handling: It was from reference gene primer amplification that nucleated cell counts were estimated. Libraries were prepared by immunoSEQ multiplex PCR; TCRdb keeps only in-frame clonotypes and omits some of them. V and J calls and clone size are given by that table; D and trimming were obtained from the DNA. Of a few hundred thousand clones listed, roughly 87% were seen once; the top ten hold about 4.5%. The CDR3 spans 14 residues. V lost 0 bases to trimming and J lost 1 base; unmatched junction nucleotides: 2. Looked up from germline, CDR1 is SQVTM and CDR2 is ANQGSEA. Sequenced sample: peripheral blood. This clonotype was sampled from a middle-aged woman who had recovered from COVID-19. The rearrangement links TRBV29-1 to TRBJ1-1, with 7 bases aligning to TRBD1. The CDR3 DNA reads as TGCAGCGTTGAAGATTGGACAGGGAACACTGAAGCTTTCTTT. It codes for CSVEDWTGNTEAFF.